What follows describes a single T cell receptor beta chain. Its antigen is currently unknown. This sample stems from a study of human T cells and chemical hapten exposure. Overall study results and limits: Among TCRs, those above 1 in 1000 frequency were unaffected by DPC sensitization.

Stated time point: patch test 3, about 24 weeks after DPC sensitization. The treatment denotes: therapeutic diphenylcyclopropenone sensitization with weekly scalp DPC. TCRdb re-called the RACE reads through MiXCR, storing one row per CDR3 protein. The data show 82,000 or so distinct CDR3 sequences, with 10% to 15% seen just once and 5.7% held by the top ten. V was clipped by 6 bases and J by 4 bases, with 12 bases between them. The CDR3 extends over 13 amino acids. CDR1 and CDR2 (germline): KGHSH, LQKENI. Sequenced material: whole blood, taken in connection with sensitization to the hapten diphenylcyclopropenone (DPC). The chain carries TRBV18 and TRBJ1-1, with D tentatively TRBD1 (5 bases). The clonotype was recovered from a woman aged 45-65 years with alopecia areata. Some clones in this sample may be carry-over from other donors' samples. CDR3 region: CASSRGEGTEAFF. CDR3 DNA sequence: TGTGCCAGCTCCCGGGGCGAGGGCACTGAAGCTTTCTTT.